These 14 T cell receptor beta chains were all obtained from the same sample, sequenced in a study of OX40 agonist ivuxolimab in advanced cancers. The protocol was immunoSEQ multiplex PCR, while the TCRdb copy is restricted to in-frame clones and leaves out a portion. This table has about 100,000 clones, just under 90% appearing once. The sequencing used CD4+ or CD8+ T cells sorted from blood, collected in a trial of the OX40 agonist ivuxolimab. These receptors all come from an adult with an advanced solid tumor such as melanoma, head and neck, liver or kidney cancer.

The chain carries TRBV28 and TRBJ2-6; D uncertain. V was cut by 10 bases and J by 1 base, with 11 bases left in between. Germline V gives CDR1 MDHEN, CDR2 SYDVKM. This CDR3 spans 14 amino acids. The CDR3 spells CATWLGSGANVLTF. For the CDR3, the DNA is TGTGCCACCTGGTTGGGATCTGGGGCCAACGTCCTGACTTTC.

This chain's CDR3 is CASSLEVSNTEAFF. Written as DNA, the CDR3 is TGTGCCAGCAGTTTAGAGGTCTCGAACACTGAAGCTTTCTTT. The gene calls are TRBV27 and TRBJ1-1; D ambiguous. Germline-derived CDR1 and CDR2 are MNHEY and SMNVEV (reference sequence). V lost 2 bases and J lost 1, with 8 bases in between. The CDR3 length is 14 residues.

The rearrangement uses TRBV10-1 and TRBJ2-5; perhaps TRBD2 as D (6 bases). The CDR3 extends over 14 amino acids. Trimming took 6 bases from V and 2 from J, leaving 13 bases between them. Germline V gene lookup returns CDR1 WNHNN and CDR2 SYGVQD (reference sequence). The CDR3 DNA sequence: TGCGCCAGCAGCCCCGGAGGGTCGCAAGAGACCCAGTACTTC. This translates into CASSPGGSQETQYF.

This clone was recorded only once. The CDR3, as DNA: TGTGCCAGCAGTACCAACCAGGGGGCAGGCACTGAAGCTTTCTTT. Amino acids: CASSTNQGAGTEAFF. V and J are TRBV2 and TRBJ1-1; 8 bases fit TRBD1. Losses at the gene ends were 5 bases for V and 4 bases for J; bases not matched to a gene: 9. This CDR3 spans 15 amino acids. The germline gives CDR1 SNHLY, CDR2 FYNNEI.

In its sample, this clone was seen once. The CDR3, as DNA: TGTGCCAGCAGTCCCTACCTAGCGGGATTAGAGACCCAGTACTTC. Residues: CASSPYLAGLETQYF. V is TRBV27 and J is TRBJ2-5, with 9 bases identical to TRBD2. The CDR3 consists of 15 residues. CDR1 is MNHEY and CDR2 is SMNVEV in the germline V gene (reference sequence). V dropped 5 bases and J dropped 4; count of bases not matched to a gene: 8.

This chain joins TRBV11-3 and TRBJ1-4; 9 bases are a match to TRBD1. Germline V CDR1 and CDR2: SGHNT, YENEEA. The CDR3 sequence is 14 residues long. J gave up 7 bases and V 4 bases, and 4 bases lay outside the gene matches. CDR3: CASSSGTGTEKLFF. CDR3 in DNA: TGTGCCAGCAGCTCCGGGACAGGGACTGAAAAACTGTTTTTT.

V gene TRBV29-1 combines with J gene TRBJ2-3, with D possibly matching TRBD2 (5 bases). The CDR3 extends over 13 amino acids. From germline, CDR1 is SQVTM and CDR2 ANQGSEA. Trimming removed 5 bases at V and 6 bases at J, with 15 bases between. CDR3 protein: CSVLERLRDTQYF. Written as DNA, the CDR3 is TGCAGCGTTCTCGAGCGGTTGAGGGATACGCAGTATTTT.

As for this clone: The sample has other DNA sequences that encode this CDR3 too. CDR3 protein: CASSNSRYQETQYF. Here the CDR3 DNA reads TGTGCCAGTAGTAATTCTAGGTACCAAGAGACCCAGTACTTC. The chain uses TRBV19 and TRBJ2-5; the D is unclear. This CDR3 region has 14 residues. CDR1 LNHDA and CDR2 SQIVND come from the germline V gene (reference sequence). The V end lost 4 bases, the J end lost 0 bases, and 9 bases lay between the germline ends.

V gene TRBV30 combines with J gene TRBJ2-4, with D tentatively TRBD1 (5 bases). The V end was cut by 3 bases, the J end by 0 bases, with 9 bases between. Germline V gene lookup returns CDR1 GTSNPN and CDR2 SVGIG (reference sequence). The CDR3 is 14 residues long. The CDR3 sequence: CAWRPRGAKNIQYF. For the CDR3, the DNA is TGTGCCTGGAGACCTAGGGGAGCCAAAAACATTCAGTACTTC. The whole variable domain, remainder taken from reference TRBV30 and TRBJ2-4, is SQTIHQWPATLVQPVGSPLSLECTVEGTSNPNLYWYRQAAGRGLQLLFYSVGIGQISSEVPQNLSASRPQDRQFILSSKKLLLSDSGFYLCAWRPRGAKNIQYFGAGTRLSVL.

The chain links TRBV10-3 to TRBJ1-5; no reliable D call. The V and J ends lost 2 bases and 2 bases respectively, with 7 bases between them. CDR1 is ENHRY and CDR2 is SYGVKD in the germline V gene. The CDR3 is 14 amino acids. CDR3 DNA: TGTGCCATCAGTGAGGGGGAGGGCAATCAGCCCCAGCATTTT. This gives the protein CAISEGEGNQPQHF.

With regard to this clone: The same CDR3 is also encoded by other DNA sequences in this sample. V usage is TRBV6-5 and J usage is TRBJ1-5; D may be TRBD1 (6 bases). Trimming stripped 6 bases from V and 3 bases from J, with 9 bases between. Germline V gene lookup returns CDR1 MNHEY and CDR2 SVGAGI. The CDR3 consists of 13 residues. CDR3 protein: CASRTGYNQPQHF. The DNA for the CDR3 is TGTGCCAGCAGGACAGGCTACAATCAGCCCCAGCATTTT.

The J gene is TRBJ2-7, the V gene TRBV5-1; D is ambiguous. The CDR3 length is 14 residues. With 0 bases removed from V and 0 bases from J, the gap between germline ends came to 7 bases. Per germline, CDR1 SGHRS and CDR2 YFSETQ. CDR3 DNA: TGCGCCAGCAGCTTGGTAGGCGGCTCCTACGAGCAGTACTTC. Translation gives CASSLVGGSYEQYF.

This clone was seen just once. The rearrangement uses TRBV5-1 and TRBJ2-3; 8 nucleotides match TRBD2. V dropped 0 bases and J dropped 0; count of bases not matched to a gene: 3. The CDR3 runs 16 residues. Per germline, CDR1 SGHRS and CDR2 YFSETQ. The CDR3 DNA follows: TGCGCCAGCAGCTTGGTAGCGGGGCCCAGCACAGATACGCAGTATTTT. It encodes CASSLVAGPSTDTQYF. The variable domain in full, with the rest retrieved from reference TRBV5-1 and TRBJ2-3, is KAGVTQTPRYLIKTRGQQVTLSCSPISGHRSVSWYQQTPGQGLQFLFEYFSETQRNKGNFPGRFSGRQFSNSRSEMNVSTLELGDSALYLCASSLVAGPSTDTQYFGPGTRLTVL.

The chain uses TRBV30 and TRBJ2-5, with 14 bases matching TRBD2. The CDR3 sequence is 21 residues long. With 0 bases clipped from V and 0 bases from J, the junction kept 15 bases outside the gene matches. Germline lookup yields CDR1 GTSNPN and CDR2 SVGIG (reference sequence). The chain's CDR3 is CAWSVLTSGGARFRNQETQYF. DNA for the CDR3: TGTGCCTGGAGTGTATTGACTAGCGGGGGGGCCCGATTTCGTAACCAAGAGACCCAGTACTTC.